This entry concerns a single TCR beta chain. This sample is drawn from a study of T cell changes during pregnancy in multiple sclerosis. V dropped 3 bases and J dropped 3 bases, with 9 bases sitting between them. Germline CDR1 and CDR2: SGHDN and FVKESK. This CDR3 contains 14 residues. This table comes from immunoSEQ multiplex PCR, and its TCRdb copy is limited to in-frame clones, with some not included. The sample yields approximately 92,000 clones, around 93% seen once. Here the sequenced sample was peripheral blood, taken after pregnancy. V and J are TRBV14 and TRBJ1-3, with D unclear. This TCR came from a female donor with multiple sclerosis, enrolled in a pregnancy study. CDR3 bases: TGTGCCAGCAGCCAGTGGGGAGTTGGAAACACCATATATTTT. It encodes CASSQWGVGNTIYF.